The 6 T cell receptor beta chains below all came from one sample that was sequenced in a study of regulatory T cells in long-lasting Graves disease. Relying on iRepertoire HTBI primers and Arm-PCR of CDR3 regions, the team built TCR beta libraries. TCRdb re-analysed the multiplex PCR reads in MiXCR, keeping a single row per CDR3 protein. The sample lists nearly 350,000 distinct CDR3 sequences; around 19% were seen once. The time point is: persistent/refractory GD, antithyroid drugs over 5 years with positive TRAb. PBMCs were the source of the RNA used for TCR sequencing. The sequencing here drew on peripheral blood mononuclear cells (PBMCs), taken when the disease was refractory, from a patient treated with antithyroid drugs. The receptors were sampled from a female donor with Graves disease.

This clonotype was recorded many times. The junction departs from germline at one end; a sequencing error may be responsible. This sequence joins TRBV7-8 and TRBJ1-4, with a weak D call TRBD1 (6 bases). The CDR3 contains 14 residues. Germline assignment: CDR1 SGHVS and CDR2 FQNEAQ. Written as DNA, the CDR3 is TGTGCCGGCAGCCAAGGGGGTGGGAATGAAAAACTGTTTTTT. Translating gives CAGSQGGGNEKLFF.

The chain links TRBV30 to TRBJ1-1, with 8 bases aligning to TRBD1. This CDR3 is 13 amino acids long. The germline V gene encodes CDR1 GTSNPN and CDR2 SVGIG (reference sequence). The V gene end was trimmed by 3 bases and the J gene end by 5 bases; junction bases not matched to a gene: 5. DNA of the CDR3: TGTGCCTGGAGGGACAGGGAGAGGACTGAAGCTTTCTTT. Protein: CAWRDRERTEAFF.

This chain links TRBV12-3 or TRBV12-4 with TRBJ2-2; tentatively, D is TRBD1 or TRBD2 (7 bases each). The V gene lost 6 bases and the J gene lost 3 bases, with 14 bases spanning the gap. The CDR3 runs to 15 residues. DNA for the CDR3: TGTGCCAGCAGCCAGGGGGGGGCACACACCGGGGAGCTGTTTTTT. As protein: CASSQGGAHTGELFF.

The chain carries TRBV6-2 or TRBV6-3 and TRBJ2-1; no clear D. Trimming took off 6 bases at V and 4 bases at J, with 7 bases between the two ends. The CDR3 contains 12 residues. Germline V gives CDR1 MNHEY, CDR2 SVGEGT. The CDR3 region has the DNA TGTGCCAGCAGCCCCGCGTACAATGAGCAGTTCTTC. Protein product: CASSPAYNEQFF.

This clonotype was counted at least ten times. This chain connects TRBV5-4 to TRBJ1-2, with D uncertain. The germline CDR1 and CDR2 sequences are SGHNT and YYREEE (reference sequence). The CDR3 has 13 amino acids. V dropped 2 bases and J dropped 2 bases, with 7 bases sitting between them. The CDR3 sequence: CASSFSQNYGYTF. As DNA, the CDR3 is TGTGCCAGCAGCTTTTCACAAAACTATGGCTACACCTTC.

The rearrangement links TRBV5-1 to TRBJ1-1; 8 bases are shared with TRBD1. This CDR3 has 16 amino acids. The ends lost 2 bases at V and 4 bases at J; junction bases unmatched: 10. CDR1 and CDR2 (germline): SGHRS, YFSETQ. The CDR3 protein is CASSFATGAGSTEAFF. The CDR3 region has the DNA TGCGCCAGCAGCTTCGCGACAGGGGCTGGGAGCACTGAAGCTTTCTTT.